The 23 T cell receptor beta chains presented below share a single source sample, sequenced in a study of T cell repertoires in cytomegalovirus infection (dated by TCRdb to 2018 to 2020). TCRdb shows the sequencer as Illumina HiSeq 1500. Using fastp trimming at Q25 and MiXCR clonotype assembly, TCRdb reanalyzed the public sequencing data and kept in-frame beta chains. Identical CDR3 protein sequences are pooled into one entry, listed with their most common genes and DNA. The sample table contains 40,000 to 60,000 distinct CDR3 sequences; only one count was recorded for roughly 20% of them. The ten largest account for roughly 90% of the sample. In the paper's terms, the treatment or condition label means: in vitro stimulation with specific CMV peptide epitopes to enrich CMV-specific T cells. No antigen is known for these receptors. The material was CD8+ T cells from cultured PBMCs, obtained from culture after CMV antigen stimulation. The receptors stem from a human donor in good health (CMV status not recorded). Some clones in this sample may be carry-over from other donors' samples.

The genes are TRBV7-2 and TRBJ2-5; TRBD2 agrees at 7 bases. The CDR3 has 16 residues. Losses at the gene ends were 6 bases for V and 1 base for J; bases not matched to a gene: 11. Germline V gene sequence: CDR1 SGHTA, CDR2 FQGNSA. CDR3 nucleotides: TGTGCCAGCAGTTCCCTTTTCGGGGAGGGCCAAGAGACCCAGTACTTC. Translating gives CASSSLFGEGQETQYF.

The table lists this clonotype with a few counts. Because the CDR3's place on the DNA is in doubt, the DNA is left out and the CDR3 is given as listed by TCRdb. The rearrangement joins TRBV7-8 to TRBJ2-5; the DNA was not used to check the table's D call, TRBD1. A total of 22 residues make up the CDR3, ends included. Germline V CDR1 and CDR2: SGHVS, FQNEAQ. The CDR3 protein is CASSFYICSATPLDTFQETQYF.

In this sample, this clonotype turned up many times. The chain combines TRBV4-2 with TRBJ2-6, with D hard to call. V was cut by 0 bases and J by 12 bases, with 6 bases left in between. CDR1 is LGHNA, CDR2 YNFKEQ, per germline. The CDR3 contains 12 residues. The DNA of the CDR3 is TGTGCCAGCAGCCAAGATTCGGGCGTCCTGACTTTC. This encodes CASSQDSGVLTF.

The chain is built from TRBV7-2 and TRBJ1-1, with 7 positions matching TRBD1. This CDR3 is 14 amino acids long. V shed 5 bases and J 7 bases; nucleotides not matched to a gene: 10. In germline, CDR1 is SGHTA, CDR2 FQGNSA. CDR3 nucleotide sequence: TGTGCCAGCAGCCCGCGACAGGGTAGGGGTGAAGCTTTCTTT. This codes for CASSPRQGRGEAFF.

There are a few counts of this clonotype. The chain uses TRBV5-1 and TRBJ1-1, with D maybe TRBD1 (5 bases). V was trimmed by 1 base and J by 2 bases, leaving 9 bases between them. The CDR3 totals 14 residues. Germline V gene data show CDR1 as SGHRS and CDR2 as YFSETQ. The CDR3 protein is CASSLSTVNTEAFF. The CDR3, as DNA: TGCGCCAGCAGCTTGTCGACAGTTAACACTGAAGCTTTCTTT.

V gene TRBV7-9 combines with J gene TRBJ2-7; tentative D call: TRBD1 (5 bases). Germline CDR1 SEHNR, CDR2 FQNEAQ (reference sequence). The CDR3 is made up of 13 amino acids. Trimming left V 4 bases short and J 0 bases short, with 7 bases between. The CDR3: CASSWTSSYEQYF. Written as DNA, the CDR3 is TGTGCCAGCAGCTGGACAAGCTCCTACGAGCAGTACTTC.

V is TRBV7-9 and J is TRBJ2-1; 10 bases are shared with TRBD1. V lost 4 bases, J lost 8 bases, and 5 bases stayed unmatched. Germline CDR1 is SEHNR and CDR2 is FQNEAQ (reference sequence). The CDR3 runs to 14 residues. CDR3 amino acids: CASSSTGGRDEQFF. The CDR3 bases are TGTGCCAGCAGCTCGACAGGGGGCCGGGATGAGCAGTTCTTC. Together with reference TRBV7-9 and TRBJ2-1, the CDR3 gives the full variable domain: DTGVSQNPRHKITKRGQNVTFRCDPISEHNRLYWYRQTLGQGPEFLTYFQNEAQLEKSRLLSDRFSAERPKGSFSTLEIQRTEQGDSAMYLCASSSTGGRDEQFFGPGTRLTVL.

The chain links TRBV27 to TRBJ2-3; perhaps D is TRBD1 or TRBD2 (5 bases each). Germline-derived CDR1 and CDR2 are MNHEY and SMNVEV (reference sequence). Trimming took off 10 bases at V and 0 bases at J, with 8 bases between the two ends. The CDR3 contains 12 residues. In nucleotides, the CDR3 is TGTGCCACAGGGACCAGCACAGATACGCAGTATTTT. Encoded protein: CATGTSTDTQYF.

The chain carries TRBV7-8 and TRBJ2-5; D may be TRBD2 (6 bases). This CDR3 has 14 amino acids. Germline loops: CDR1 SGHVS, CDR2 FQNEAQ. V lost 5 bases to trimming and J lost 4 bases, with 14 bases between them. The chain's CDR3 is CASSPEGGGETQYF. The CDR3 DNA reads TGTGCCAGCAGCCCGGAGGGAGGTGGAGAGACCCAGTACTTC.

This clonotype was counted between two and nine times. The V gene is TRBV6-2 or TRBV6-3, the J gene TRBJ2-1, with D unresolved. Germline-derived CDR1 and CDR2 are MNHEY and SVGEGT. Between the trimmed V and J ends, which lost 8 bases and 8 bases, there was a span of 7 bases. The CDR3 length is 10 residues. CDR3 nucleotides: TGTGCCAGCGCGGATTATGAGCAGTTCTTC. As protein: CASADYEQFF.

The chain carries TRBV5-4 and TRBJ1-2; TRBD1 is a possible D gene (5 bases). Trimming stripped 4 bases from V and 4 bases from J, with 11 bases between. Germline CDR1 reads SGHNT; CDR2 reads YYREEE (reference sequence). The CDR3 runs to 13 residues. CDR3 bases: TGTGCCAGCAGCCTGACAGCCTCCTATGGCTACACCTTC. Encoded protein: CASSLTASYGYTF.

The V gene is TRBV15, the J gene TRBJ2-7, with D unresolved. The CDR3 has 16 residues. V lost 5 bases and J lost 3, with 20 bases in between. Germline V gene lookup returns CDR1 LNHNV and CDR2 YYDKDF (reference sequence). CDR3 sequence: CATSESPGVTYYEQYF. The CDR3 bases are TGTGCCACCAGCGAAAGTCCAGGTGTTACCTACTACGAGCAGTACTTC.

The chain recombines TRBV7-9 with TRBJ2-7, with D possibly TRBD2 on 7 matching bases. Trimming removed 5 bases from V and 2 bases from J, with 28 bases in between. CDR1 and CDR2 from the germline V gene are SEHNR and FQNEAQ (reference sequence). CDR3 length equals 19 residues. The CDR3 nucleotides read TGTGCCAGCAGCCCTCCGGGGGGACAAGGGTCCTGGGTTGCCTACGAGCAGTACTTC. Translation gives CASSPPGGQGSWVAYEQYF.

This chain connects TRBV7-8 to TRBJ2-2; D tentatively fits TRBD1 or TRBD2 (7 bases each). The germline V and J ends were trimmed by 7 bases and 3 bases, with 18 bases remaining between them. CDR1 is SGHVS and CDR2 is FQNEAQ in the germline V gene. The CDR3 runs to 16 residues. CDR3 DNA: TGTGCCAGCAACCATCAGGGGGGAGGGCACACCGGGGAGCTGTTTTTT. It is translated as CASNHQGGGHTGELFF.

This chain uses TRBV29-1 with TRBJ2-6; 9 nucleotides align to TRBD1. CDR1 is SQVTM and CDR2 is ANQGSEA in the germline V gene. The CDR3 is 17 residues long. The ends lost 4 bases at V and 4 bases at J; junction bases unmatched: 11. The CDR3 region is CSVAGQGSFSGANVLTF. The CDR3 region has the DNA TGCAGCGTTGCCGGACAGGGGTCCTTCTCGGGGGCCAACGTCCTGACTTTC.

Turning to this clonotype: A read error may produce the germline difference seen at one junction end. The rearrangement links TRBV7-3 to TRBJ2-2, with D possibly being TRBD2 (5 bases). CDR3 length equals 15 residues. CDR1 is SGHTA, CDR2 FQGTGA, per germline. The CDR3 nucleotides are TGTGCCAGCCGCGGTGTCGGGGAGACCACCGGGGAGCTGTCTTTT. Encoded protein: CASRGVGETTGELSF.

The chain uses TRBV20-1 and TRBJ2-7, with 7 bases identical to TRBD2. CDR3 length equals 12 residues. Losses at the gene ends were 3 bases for V and 2 bases for J; bases not matched to a gene: 1. Germline V lookup: CDR1 DFQATT, CDR2 SNEGSKA (reference sequence). The CDR3, as DNA: TGCAGTGCTAGTAGCGGGCCCTACGAGCAGTACTTC. Translated: CSASSGPYEQYF.

The chain has TRBV10-2 and TRBJ1-2; the match to TRBD1 covers 7 bases. This CDR3 is 14 amino acids long. Germline V gene data show CDR1 as WSHSY and CDR2 as SAAADI. J lost 6 bases, V lost 5 bases, and 9 bases had no gene match. The CDR3 loop is CASSYRQGENGYTF. The CDR3 coding sequence is TGCGCCAGCAGTTACCGACAGGGAGAAAATGGCTACACCTTC.

This chain connects TRBV28 to TRBJ2-1; maybe TRBD2 (6 bases). With 5 bases removed from V and 4 bases from J, the gap between germline ends came to 18 bases. Germline lookup yields CDR1 MDHEN and CDR2 SYDVKM. There are 16 residues in the CDR3. The DNA of the CDR3 is TGTGCCAGCAGTCTGGCCGCGGGGCGGGAATACAATGAGCAGTTCTTC. Amino acid sequence: CASSLAAGREYNEQFF.

The chain employs TRBV7-2 and TRBJ2-3; 7 nucleotides agree with TRBD2. The trim removed 10 bases at V and 0 bases at J, leaving 10 bases unmatched. CDR3 length: 15 amino acids. CDR1 is SGHTA, CDR2 FQGNSA, per germline. CDR3 sequence (DNA): TGTGCCACCCCATGGGCGGGACTAAGCACAGATACGCAGTATTTT. It is translated as CATPWAGLSTDTQYF.

This clonotype came up a few times. The chain uses TRBV7-2 and TRBJ1-3, with TRBD1 matching over 12 bases. CDR1 and CDR2 (germline): SGHTA, FQGNSA. Losses at the gene ends were 5 bases for V and 3 bases for J; bases not matched to a gene: 11. CDR3 length: 18 residues. CDR3: CASSLGWDRGRDGNTIYF. Here the CDR3 DNA reads TGTGCCAGCAGCCTGGGGTGGGACAGGGGGCGTGATGGAAACACCATATATTTT.

This clonotype was seen a few times. CDR3 residues: CASTYDLWTEAFF. The CDR3 DNA reads as TGTGCCAGCACCTACGATTTGTGGACTGAAGCTTTCTTT. The chain carries TRBV12-3 or TRBV12-4 and TRBJ1-1; D is unresolved. This CDR3 has 13 residues. Trimming took off 7 bases at V and 5 bases at J, with 14 bases between the two ends.

This clonotype has only a few counts. This rearrangement joins TRBV5-4 to TRBJ1-2; D call uncertain. The CDR3 spans 14 residues. CDR1 SGHNT and CDR2 YYREEE come from the germline V gene (reference sequence). Trimming left V 0 bases short and J 6 bases short, with 12 bases between. The CDR3 here is CASSLVPGGDGYTF. The CDR3 bases are TGTGCCAGCAGCTTGGTGCCGGGAGGTGATGGCTACACCTTC. Complete variable domain (other parts from reference TRBV5-4 and TRBJ1-2): ETGVTQSPTHLIKTRGQQVTLRCSSQSGHNTVSWYQQALGQGPQFIFQYYREEENGRGNFPPRFSGLQFPNYSSELNVNALELDDSALYLCASSLVPGGDGYTFGSGTRLTVV.